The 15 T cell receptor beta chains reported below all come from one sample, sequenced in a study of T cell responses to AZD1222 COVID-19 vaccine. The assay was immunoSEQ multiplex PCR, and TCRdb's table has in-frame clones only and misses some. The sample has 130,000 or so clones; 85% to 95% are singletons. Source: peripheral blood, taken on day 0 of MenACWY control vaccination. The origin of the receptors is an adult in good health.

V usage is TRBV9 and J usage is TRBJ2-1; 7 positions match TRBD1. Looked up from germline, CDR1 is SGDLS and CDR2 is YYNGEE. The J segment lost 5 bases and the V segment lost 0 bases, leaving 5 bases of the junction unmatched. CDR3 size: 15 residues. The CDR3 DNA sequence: TGTGCCAGCAGCGTAGCAGGGGGTCGGAACAATGAGCAGTTCTTC. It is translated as CASSVAGGRNNEQFF.

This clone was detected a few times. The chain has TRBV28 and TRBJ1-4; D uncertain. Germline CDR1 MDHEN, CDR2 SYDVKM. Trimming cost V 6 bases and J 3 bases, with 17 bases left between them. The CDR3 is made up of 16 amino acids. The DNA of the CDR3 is TGTGCCAGCAGAAGGACGGCTCAAAGTCCTAATGAAAAACTGTTTTTT. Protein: CASRRTAQSPNEKLFF.

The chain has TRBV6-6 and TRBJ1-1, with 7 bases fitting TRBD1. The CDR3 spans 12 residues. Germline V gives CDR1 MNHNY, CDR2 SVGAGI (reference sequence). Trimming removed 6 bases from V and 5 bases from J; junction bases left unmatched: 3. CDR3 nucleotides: TGTGCCAGCAGCCCGACAGGGACTGAAGCTTTCTTT. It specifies CASSPTGTEAFF.

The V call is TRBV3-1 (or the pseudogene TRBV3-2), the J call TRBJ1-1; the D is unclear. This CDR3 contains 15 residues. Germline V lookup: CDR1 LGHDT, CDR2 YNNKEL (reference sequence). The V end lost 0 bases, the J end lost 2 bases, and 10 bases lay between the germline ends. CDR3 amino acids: CASSQEGKVNTEAFF. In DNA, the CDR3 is TGTGCCAGCAGCCAAGAAGGAAAGGTAAACACTGAAGCTTTCTTT.

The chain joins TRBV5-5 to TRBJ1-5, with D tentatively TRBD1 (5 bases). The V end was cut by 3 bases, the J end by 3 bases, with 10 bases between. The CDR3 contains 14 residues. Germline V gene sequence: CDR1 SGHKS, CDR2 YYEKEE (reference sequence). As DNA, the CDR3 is TGTGCCAGCAGCTCGGGACGGTTCAATCAGCCCCAGCATTTT. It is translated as CASSSGRFNQPQHF.

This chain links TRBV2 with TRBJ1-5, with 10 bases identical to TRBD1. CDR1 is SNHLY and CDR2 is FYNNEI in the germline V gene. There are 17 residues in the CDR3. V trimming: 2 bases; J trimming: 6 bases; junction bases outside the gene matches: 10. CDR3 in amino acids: CASSELRGQGTSQPQHF. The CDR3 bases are TGTGCCAGCAGTGAACTGCGGGGACAGGGGACCTCTCAGCCCCAGCATTTT.

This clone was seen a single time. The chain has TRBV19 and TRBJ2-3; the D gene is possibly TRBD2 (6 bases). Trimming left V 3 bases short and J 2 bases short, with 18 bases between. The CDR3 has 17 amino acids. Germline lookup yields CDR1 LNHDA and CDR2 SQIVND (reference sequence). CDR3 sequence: CASSIFPRGKPTDTQYF. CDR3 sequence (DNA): TGTGCCAGTAGTATTTTCCCACGCGGGAAACCCACAGATACGCAGTATTTT.

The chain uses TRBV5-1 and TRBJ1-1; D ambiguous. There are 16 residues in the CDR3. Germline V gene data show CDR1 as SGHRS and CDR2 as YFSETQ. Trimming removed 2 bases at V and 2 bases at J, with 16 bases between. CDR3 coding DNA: TGCGCCAGCAGCTTACGTGGTGCGAGTCCAAACACTGAAGCTTTCTTT. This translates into CASSLRGASPNTEAFF. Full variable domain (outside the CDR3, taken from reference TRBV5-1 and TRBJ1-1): KAGVTQTPRYLIKTRGQQVTLSCSPISGHRSVSWYQQTPGQGLQFLFEYFSETQRNKGNFPGRFSGRQFSNSRSEMNVSTLELGDSALYLCASSLRGASPNTEAFFGQGTRLTVV.

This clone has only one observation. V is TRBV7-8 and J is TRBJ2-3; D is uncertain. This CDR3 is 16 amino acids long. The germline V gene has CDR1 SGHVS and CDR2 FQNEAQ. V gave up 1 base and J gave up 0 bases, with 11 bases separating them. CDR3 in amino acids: CASSLDRAASTDTQYF. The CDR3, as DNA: TGTGCCAGCAGCTTAGATAGGGCGGCTAGCACAGATACGCAGTATTTT. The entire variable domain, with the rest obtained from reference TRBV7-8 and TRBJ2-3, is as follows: GAGVSQSPRYKVAKRGQDVALRCDPISGHVSLFWYQQALGQGPEFLTYFQNEAQLDKSGLPSDRFFAERPEGSVSTLKIQRTQQEDSAVYLCASSLDRAASTDTQYFGPGTRLTVL.

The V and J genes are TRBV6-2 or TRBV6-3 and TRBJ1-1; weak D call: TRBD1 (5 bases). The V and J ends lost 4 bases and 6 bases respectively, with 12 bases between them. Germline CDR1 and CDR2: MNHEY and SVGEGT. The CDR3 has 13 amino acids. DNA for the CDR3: TGTGCCAGCAGTTTCCGCAAAGGGGCTGAAGCTTTCTTT. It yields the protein CASSFRKGAEAFF.

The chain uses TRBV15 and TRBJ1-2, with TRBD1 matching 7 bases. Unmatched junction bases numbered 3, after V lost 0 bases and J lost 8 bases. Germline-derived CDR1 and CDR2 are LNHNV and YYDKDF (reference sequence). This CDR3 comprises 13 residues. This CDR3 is CATSRDRDRGYTF. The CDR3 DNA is TGTGCCACCAGCAGAGACAGGGACAGAGGCTACACCTTC.

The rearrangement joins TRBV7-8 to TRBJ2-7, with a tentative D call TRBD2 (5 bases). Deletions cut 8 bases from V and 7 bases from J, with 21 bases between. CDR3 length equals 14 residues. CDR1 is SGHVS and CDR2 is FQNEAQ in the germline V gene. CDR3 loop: CASGVRTASGEQYF. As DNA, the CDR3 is TGTGCCAGCGGGGTAAGGACTGCCTCGGGGGAGCAGTACTTC.

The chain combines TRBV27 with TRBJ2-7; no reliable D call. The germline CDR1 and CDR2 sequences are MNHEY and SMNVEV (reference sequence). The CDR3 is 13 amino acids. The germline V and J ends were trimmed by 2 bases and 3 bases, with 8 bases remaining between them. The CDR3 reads CASSLGPSYEQYF. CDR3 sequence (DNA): TGTGCCAGCAGTTTAGGGCCCAGCTACGAGCAGTACTTC.

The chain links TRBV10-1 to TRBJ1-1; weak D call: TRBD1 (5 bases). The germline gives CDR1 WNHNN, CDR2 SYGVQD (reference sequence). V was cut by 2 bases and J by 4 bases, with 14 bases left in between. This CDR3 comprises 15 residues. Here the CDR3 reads CASSEGGKGTTEAFF. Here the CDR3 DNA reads TGCGCCAGCAGTGAGGGGGGAAAGGGTACCACTGAAGCTTTCTTT.

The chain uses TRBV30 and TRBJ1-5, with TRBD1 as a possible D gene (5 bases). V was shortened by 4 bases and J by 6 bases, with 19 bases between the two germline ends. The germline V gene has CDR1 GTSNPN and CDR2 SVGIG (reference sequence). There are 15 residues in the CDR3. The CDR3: CAWNTDKVDRQPQHF. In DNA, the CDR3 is TGTGCCTGGAATACGGACAAGGTGGATCGTCAGCCCCAGCATTTT.